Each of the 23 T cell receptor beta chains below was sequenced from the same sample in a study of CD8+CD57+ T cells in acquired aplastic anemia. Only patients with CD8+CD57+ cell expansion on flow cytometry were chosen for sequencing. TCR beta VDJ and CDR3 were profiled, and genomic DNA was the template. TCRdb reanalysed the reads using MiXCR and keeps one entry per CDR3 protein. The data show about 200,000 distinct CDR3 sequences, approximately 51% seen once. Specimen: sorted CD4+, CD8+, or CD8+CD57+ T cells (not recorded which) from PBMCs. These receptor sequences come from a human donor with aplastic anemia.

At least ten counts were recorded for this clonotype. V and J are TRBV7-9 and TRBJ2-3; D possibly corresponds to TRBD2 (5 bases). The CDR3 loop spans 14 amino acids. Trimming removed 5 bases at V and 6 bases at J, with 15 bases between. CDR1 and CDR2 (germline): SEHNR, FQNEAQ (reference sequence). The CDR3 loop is CASSLWTGHDTQYF. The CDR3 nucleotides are TGTGCCAGCAGCCTATGGACTGGGCACGATACGCAGTATTTT.

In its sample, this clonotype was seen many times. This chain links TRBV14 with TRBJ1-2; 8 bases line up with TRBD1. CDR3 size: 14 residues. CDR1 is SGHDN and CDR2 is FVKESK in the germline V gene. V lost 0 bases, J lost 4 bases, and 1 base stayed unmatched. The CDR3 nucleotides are TGTGCCAGCAGCCAAGATACAGGGGGCTATGGCTACACCTTC. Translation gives CASSQDTGGYGYTF. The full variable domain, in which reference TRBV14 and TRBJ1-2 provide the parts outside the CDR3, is EAGVTQFPSHSVIEKGQTVTLRCDPISGHDNLYWYRRVMGKEIKFLLHFVKESKQDESGMPNNRFLAERTGGTYSTLKVQPAELEDSGVYFCASSQDTGGYGYTFGSGTRLTVV.

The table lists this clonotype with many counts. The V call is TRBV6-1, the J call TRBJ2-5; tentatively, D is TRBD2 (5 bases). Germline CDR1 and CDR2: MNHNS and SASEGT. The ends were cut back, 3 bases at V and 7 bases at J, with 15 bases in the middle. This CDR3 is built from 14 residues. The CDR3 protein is CASSEPQGGRTQYF. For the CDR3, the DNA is TGTGCCAGCAGTGAGCCCCAAGGAGGAAGGACCCAGTACTTC.

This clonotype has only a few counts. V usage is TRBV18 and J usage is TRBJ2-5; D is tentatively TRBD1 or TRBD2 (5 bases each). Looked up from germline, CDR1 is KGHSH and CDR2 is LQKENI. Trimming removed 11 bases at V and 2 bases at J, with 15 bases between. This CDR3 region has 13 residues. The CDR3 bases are TGTGCCGGGGGAACACGGTCTCAAGAGACCCAGTACTTC. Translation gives CAGGTRSQETQYF.

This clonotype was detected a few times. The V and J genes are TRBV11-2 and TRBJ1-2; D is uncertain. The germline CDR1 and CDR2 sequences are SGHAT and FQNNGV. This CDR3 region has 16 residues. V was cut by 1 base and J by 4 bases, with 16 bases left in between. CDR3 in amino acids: CASSLGRAAFSYGYTF. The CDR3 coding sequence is TGTGCCAGCAGCTTAGGTCGGGCAGCATTTTCCTATGGCTACACCTTC.

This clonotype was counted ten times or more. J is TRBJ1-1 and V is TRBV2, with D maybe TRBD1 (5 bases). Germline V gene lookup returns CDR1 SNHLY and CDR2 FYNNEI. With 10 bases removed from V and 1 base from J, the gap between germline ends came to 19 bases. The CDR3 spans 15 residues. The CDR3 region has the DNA TGTGCCACGAGGGGATCCGGACGGGGGAACACTGAAGCTTTCTTT. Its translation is CATRGSGRGNTEAFF.

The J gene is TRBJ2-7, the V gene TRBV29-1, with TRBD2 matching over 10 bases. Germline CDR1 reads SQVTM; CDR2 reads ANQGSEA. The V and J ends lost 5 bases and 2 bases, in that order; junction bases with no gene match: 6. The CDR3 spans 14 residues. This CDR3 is CSVTPAGGPYEQYF. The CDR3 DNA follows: TGCAGCGTTACCCCAGCGGGGGGGCCCTACGAGCAGTACTTC.

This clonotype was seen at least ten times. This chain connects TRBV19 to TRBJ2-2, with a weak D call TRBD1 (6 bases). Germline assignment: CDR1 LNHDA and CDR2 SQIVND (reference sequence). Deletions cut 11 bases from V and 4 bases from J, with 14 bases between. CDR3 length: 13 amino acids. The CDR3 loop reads CAGRTDRTGELFF. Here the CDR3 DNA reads TGTGCCGGCCGGACAGACCGCACCGGGGAGCTGTTTTTT. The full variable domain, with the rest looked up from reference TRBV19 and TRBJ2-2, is DGGITQSPKYLFRKEGQNVTLSCEQNLNHDAMYWYRQDPGQGLRLIYYSQIVNDFQKGDIAEGYSVSREKKESFPLTVTSAQKNPTAFYLCAGRTDRTGELFFGEGSRLTVL.

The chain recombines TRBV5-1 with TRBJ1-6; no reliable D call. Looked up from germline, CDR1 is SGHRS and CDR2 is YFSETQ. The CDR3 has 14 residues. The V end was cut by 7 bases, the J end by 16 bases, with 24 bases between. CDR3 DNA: TGCGCCAGCCTTGGGGATGGAAAACCACACCCTCTCCACTTT. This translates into CASLGDGKPHPLHF.

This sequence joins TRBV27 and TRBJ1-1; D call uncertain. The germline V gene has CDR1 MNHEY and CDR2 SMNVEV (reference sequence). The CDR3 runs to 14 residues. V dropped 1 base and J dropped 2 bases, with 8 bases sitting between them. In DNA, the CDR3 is TGTGCCAGCAGTTTATTTTCACTTAACACTGAAGCTTTCTTT. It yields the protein CASSLFSLNTEAFF.

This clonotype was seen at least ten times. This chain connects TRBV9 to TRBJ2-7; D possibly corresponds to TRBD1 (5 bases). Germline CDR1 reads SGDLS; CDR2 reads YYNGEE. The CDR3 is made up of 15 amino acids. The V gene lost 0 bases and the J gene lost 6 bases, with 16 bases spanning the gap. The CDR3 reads CASSVEDRPGPEQYF. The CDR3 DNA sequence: TGTGCCAGCAGCGTAGAGGACCGTCCAGGGCCCGAGCAGTACTTC.

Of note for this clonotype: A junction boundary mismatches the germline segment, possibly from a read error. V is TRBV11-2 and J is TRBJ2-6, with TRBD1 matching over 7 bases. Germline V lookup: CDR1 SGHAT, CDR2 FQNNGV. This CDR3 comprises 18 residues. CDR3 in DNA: TGTGCCAGCAGTACCCAAGACAGGGTTAGCTCTGGGGCCAACGTCCCGACTTTC. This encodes CASSTQDRVSSGANVPTF.

The CDR3 is CASSQDRGPGPLHF. The CDR3 nucleotides are TGCGCCAGCAGCCAAGATCGGGGGCCGGGCCCCCTCCACTTT. The chain carries TRBV4-1 and TRBJ1-6, with a weak D call TRBD1 (6 bases). CDR1 is MGHRA, CDR2 YSYEKL, per germline. The V end was cut by 0 bases, the J end by 13 bases, with 13 bases between. CDR3 length: 14 residues.

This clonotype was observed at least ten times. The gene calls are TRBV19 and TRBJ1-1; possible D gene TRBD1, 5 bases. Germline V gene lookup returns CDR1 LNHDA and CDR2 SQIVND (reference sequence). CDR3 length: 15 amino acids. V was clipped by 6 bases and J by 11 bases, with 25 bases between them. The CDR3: CASSETVGRASNAFF. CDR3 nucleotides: TGTGCCAGTAGCGAAACGGTTGGCAGGGCCTCGAACGCTTTCTTT.

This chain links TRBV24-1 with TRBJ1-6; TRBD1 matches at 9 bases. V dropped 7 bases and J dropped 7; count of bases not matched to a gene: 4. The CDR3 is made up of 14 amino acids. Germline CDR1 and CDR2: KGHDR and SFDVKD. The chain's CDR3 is CATRGTGLNSPLHF. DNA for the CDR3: TGTGCCACCAGAGGGACAGGGCTGAATTCACCCCTCCACTTT.

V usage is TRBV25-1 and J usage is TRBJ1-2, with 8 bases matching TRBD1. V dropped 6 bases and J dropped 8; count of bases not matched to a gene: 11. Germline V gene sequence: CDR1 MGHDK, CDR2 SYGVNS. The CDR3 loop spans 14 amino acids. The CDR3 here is CASRRTGRSGGYTF. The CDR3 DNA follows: TGTGCCAGCAGGAGGACAGGGAGGTCGGGGGGCTACACCTTC.

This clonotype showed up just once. The CDR3 coding sequence is TGCAGTGCTAGAGACCGACGGAGGAACACTGAAGCTTTCTTT. Its translation: CSARDRRRNTEAFF. The chain joins TRBV20-1 to TRBJ1-1; unclear D gene. In germline, CDR1 is DFQATT, CDR2 SNEGSKA (reference sequence). Trimming took 0 bases from V and 1 from J, leaving 9 bases between them. The CDR3 is 14 residues long.

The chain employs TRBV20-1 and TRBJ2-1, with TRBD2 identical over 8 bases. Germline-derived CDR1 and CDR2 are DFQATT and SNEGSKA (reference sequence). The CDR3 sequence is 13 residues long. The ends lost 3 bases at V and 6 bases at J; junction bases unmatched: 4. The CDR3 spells CSASGGASNEQFF. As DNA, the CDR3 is TGCAGTGCTAGCGGGGGGGCCAGCAATGAGCAGTTCTTC.

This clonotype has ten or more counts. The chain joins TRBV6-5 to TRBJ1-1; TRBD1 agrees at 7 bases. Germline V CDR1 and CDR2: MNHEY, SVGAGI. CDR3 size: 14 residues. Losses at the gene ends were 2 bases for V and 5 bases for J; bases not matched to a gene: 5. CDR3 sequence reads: CASSYERGQTEAFF. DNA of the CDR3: TGTGCCAGCAGTTACGAGAGGGGGCAAACTGAAGCTTTCTTT.

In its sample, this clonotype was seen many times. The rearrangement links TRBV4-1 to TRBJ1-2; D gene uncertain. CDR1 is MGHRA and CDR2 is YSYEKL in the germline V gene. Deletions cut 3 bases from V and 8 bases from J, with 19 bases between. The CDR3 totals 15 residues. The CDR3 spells CASSQPRASPPGYTF. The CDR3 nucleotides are TGCGCCAGCAGCCAGCCCCGGGCCTCCCCGCCCGGCTACACCTTC.

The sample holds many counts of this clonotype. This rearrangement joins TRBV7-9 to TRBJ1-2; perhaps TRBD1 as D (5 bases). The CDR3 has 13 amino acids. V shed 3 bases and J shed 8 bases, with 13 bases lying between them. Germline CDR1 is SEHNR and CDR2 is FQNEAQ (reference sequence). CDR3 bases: TGTGCCAGCAGCTTTGGAGGGGTCCTCGGCTACACCTTC. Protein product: CASSFGGVLGYTF.

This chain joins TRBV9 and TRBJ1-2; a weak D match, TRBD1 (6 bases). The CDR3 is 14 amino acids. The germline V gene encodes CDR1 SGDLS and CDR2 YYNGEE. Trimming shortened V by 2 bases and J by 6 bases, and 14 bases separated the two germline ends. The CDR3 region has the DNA TGTGCCAGCAGCGTCCAGGGGCCGGTCGATGGCTACACCTTC. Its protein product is CASSVQGPVDGYTF.

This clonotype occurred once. Here the CDR3 DNA reads TGCAGTGCTCGTGGACAGGGGGCAGGGGAGCAGTACTTC. Amino acid sequence: CSARGQGAGEQYF. V and J are TRBV20-1 and TRBJ2-7, with 11 bases identical to TRBD1. Per the germline V gene, CDR1 is DFQATT and CDR2 is SNEGSKA (reference sequence). Trimming at V came to 5 bases and at J to 7 bases, leaving 7 bases not matched to a gene. This CDR3 has 13 amino acids.